The rows below give T cell receptor beta chains drawn from one sample of a study of cytomegalovirus exposure and HLA in healthy donors. Produced via immunoSEQ multiplex PCR; TCRdb's table is partial and in-frame only. The sample has 280,000 or so clones, 70% to 90% seen once. The sample comprised PBMCs. The receptors derive from a woman in her late teens or twenties in good health and CMV-seronegative. Both conserved end residues are part of each CDR3. A D gene is named only where the DNA matches it firmly. Clone size, where shown, is once, few, many, or a class for clones that have expanded.

J gene,clone size,D gene,V gene,CDR3 DNA,CDR3 protein
TRBJ2-1,.,.,TRBV5-8,TGTGCCAGCAGCTTCAGGGGTTTGCCCTACAATGAGCAGTTCTTC,CASSFRGLPYNEQFF
TRBJ2-7,.,.,TRBV27,TGTGCCAGCAGTGGACCAGGGGACCCAGGCGAGCAGTACTTC,CASSGPGDPGEQYF
TRBJ2-1,.,TRBD2,TRBV7-3,TGTGCCAGCAGCTTACGCGGGGGGGCTCTCTCCTACAATGAGCAGTTCTTC,CASSLRGGALSYNEQFF
TRBJ2-7,.,.,TRBV27,TGTGCCAGCAGGTCAGGGGCATCCTTCTACGAGCAGTACTTC,CASRSGASFYEQYF
TRBJ2-1,.,TRBD2,TRBV9,TGTGCCAGCAGCGTAGAGCTAGCGGAATCCTACAATGAGCAGTTCTTC,CASSVELAESYNEQFF
TRBJ2-7,.,TRBD2,TRBV6-5,TGTGCCAGCAGTTCCCTAGCGGGATTCTCCTACGAGCAGTACTTC,CASSSLAGFSYEQYF
TRBJ1-6,.,.,TRBV4-1,TGCGCCAGCAGCCAAGTTTTTGGTAGTTCACCCCTCCACTTT,CASSQVFGSSPLHF
TRBJ2-7,few,TRBD1,TRBV18,TGTGCCAGCTCACCAGGGGACAGGGGCCCCTACGAGCAGTACTTC,CASSPGDRGPYEQYF
TRBJ2-5,once,TRBD2,TRBV5-6,TGTGCCAGCAGCCCAAGTGGGCGGGGGGGGTTCAGAGAGACCCAGTACTTC,CASSPSGRGGFRETQYF
TRBJ1-5,.,.,TRBV7-2,TGTGCCAGCACAGGGAATAGCAATCAGCCCCAGCATTTT,CASTGNSNQPQHF
TRBJ1-3,.,TRBD1,TRBV19,TGTGCCAGTAGTATAGGGGGAACAGGGGACCCACCTGGAAACACCATATATTTT,CASSIGGTGDPPGNTIYF
TRBJ2-2,once,.,TRBV5-6,TGTGCCAGCAGCTACAACCGACCCTACAGGGAAACCGGGGAGCTGTTTTTT,CASSYNRPYRETGELFF
TRBJ1-2,.,.,TRBV11-2,TGTGCCAGCAGCTCTAGCCGGGGGGCGCGGGGCTACACCTTC,CASSSSRGARGYTF
TRBJ2-1,.,TRBD1,TRBV10-2,TGCGCCAGCAGCCAACAGTCCAGGGGGAATGAGCAGTTCTTC,CASSQQSRGNEQFF
TRBJ1-1,.,.,TRBV30,TGTGCCTGGAGTGTACATCGGGTGAACACTGAAGCTTTCTTT,CAWSVHRVNTEAFF
TRBJ2-2,once,TRBD1,TRBV19,TGTGCCAGTACTGGACAGGGGGTCGCCGGGGAGCTGTTTTTT,CASTGQGVAGELFF
TRBJ2-7,.,.,TRBV18,TGTGCCAGCTCCCCGGGGGACGAGCAGTACTTC,CASSPGDEQYF
TRBJ1-6,.,.,TRBV10-1,TGCGCCAGCAGTGAGTCCGCCGGCTGGGGGCGATCACCCCTCCACTTT,CASSESAGWGRSPLHF
TRBJ1-1,once,.,TRBV2,TGTGCCACCTCCGCGGGAGGAACTGAAGCTTTCTTT,CATSAGGTEAFF
TRBJ1-2,.,.,TRBV27,TGTGCCAGCAGCCCGGGACACGCCGGGGGGGGAACCTTC,CASSPGHAGGGTF
TRBJ2-1,.,.,TRBV9,TGTGCCAGCGCCCCGGGGGACCGTAGTGAGCAGTTCTTC,CASAPGDRSEQFF
TRBJ2-7,.,TRBD2,TRBV6-6,TGTGCCAGCAGCCGACTAGCGGGGGGAGAGCAGTACTTC,CASSRLAGGEQYF
TRBJ1-1,.,.,TRBV4-1,TGCGCCAGCAGCCATAGGCCGGGAGAAGCTTTCTTT,CASSHRPGEAFF
TRBJ1-1,.,TRBD1,TRBV19,TGTGCCAGTAGTATATCGGACAGGGCGGGCACTGAAGCTTTCTTT,CASSISDRAGTEAFF
TRBJ2-5,.,TRBD2,TRBV9,TGTGCCAGCTCCCGCGGGGGGGTGGGGGAGACCCAGTACTTC,CASSRGGVGETQYF
TRBJ2-6,.,.,TRBV29-1,TGCAGCGTTGAGGAGGTTTCGGTCTCTGGGGCCAACGTCCTGACTTTC,CSVEEVSVSGANVLTF
TRBJ1-5,.,.,TRBV28,TGTGCCAGCAGAGTGGCCAATCAGCCCCAGCATTTT,CASRVANQPQHF
TRBJ1-2,.,TRBD1,TRBV5-5,TGTGCCAGCAGCTTGGTTGGACAGGGGAGTTATGGCTACACCTTC,CASSLVGQGSYGYTF
TRBJ2-2,.,.,TRBV7-3,TGTGCCAGCAGCCCCCTTCGGGGGACCACCGGGGAGCTGTTTTTT,CASSPLRGTTGELFF
TRBJ1-2,once,.,TRBV6-5,TGTGCCAGCAAGGAGGACCCTATGGGCTATGGCTACACCTTC,CASKEDPMGYGYTF
TRBJ2-2,.,TRBD2,TRBV19,TGTGCCGGTAGCGGGGGAAATGGGGGTCCCGGGGAGCTGTTTTTT,CAGSGGNGGPGELFF
TRBJ1-5,.,.,TRBV9,TGTGCCAGCAGCGTGACTGCTGATCAGCCCCAGCATTTT,CASSVTADQPQHF
TRBJ1-1,.,TRBD1,TRBV2,TGTGCCAGCAGCGGACAGGGGACGAACACTGAAGCTTTCTTT,CASSGQGTNTEAFF
TRBJ2-1,.,TRBD2,TRBV7-2,TGTGCCAGCAGCCCGGGACTAGCAATCGGTAGGGCGGTCTTC,CASSPGLAIGRAVF
TRBJ1-1,once,.,TRBV5-8,TGTGCCAGCAGCTTGGCGGCAGGTACGATTCCAGCAGCTTTCTTT,CASSLAAGTIPAAFF
TRBJ1-2,.,.,TRBV6-6,TGTGCCAGCGGGGGGGTCTATGGCTACACCTTC,CASGGVYGYTF
TRBJ1-1,.,.,TRBV10-3,TGTGCCATCAGTGAGTCCGCGACACTCACTAGTGAAGCTTTCTTT,CAISESATLTSEAFF
TRBJ1-1,.,.,TRBV27,TGTGCCAGCAGTTCCACAGGTAACACTGAAGCTTTCTTT,CASSSTGNTEAFF
TRBJ2-3,.,TRBD1,TRBV25-1,TGTGCCAGCAGTGAAGATATGTACAGGGGTGCGAGCACAGATACGCAGTATTTT,CASSEDMYRGASTDTQYF
TRBJ1-1,.,.,TRBV2,TGTGCCAGCAGTACCGACAGGAACACTGAAGCTTTCTTT,CASSTDRNTEAFF
TRBJ2-7,.,.,TRBV14,TGTGCCAGCAGCCAAGGTAGCTACGAGCAGTACTTC,CASSQGSYEQYF
TRBJ1-2,few,.,TRBV7-9,TGTGCCAGTCGCCGGGAGGGAGGGAACTATGGCTACACCTTC,CASRREGGNYGYTF
TRBJ2-7,.,TRBD1,TRBV7-9,TGTGCCAGCAGCTTAGCCCGAGGACAGGGTATCCACGAGCAGTACTTC,CASSLARGQGIHEQYF
TRBJ2-7,.,.,TRBV7-9,TGTGCCAGCAGCTTTGGGGGCAGCTCCTACGAGCAGTACTTC,CASSFGGSSYEQYF
TRBJ2-1,.,TRBD2,TRBV6-6,TGTGCCAGCAATCTAGCGGCGGCGAACAATGAGCAGTTCTTC,CASNLAAANNEQFF
TRBJ1-3,.,.,TRBV11-2,TGTGCCAGCAGCTTAGGGGCGAAGAGCTCTGGAAACACCATATATTTT,CASSLGAKSSGNTIYF
TRBJ2-1,.,.,TRBV28,TGTGCCAGCAGTCCCACCAAGGGTCTCAGGGGATCCTACAATGAGCAGTTCTTC,CASSPTKGLRGSYNEQFF